The 32 T cell receptor beta chains given below trace back to one sample, sequenced in a study of T cells in Graves' hyperthyroidism and ophthalmopathy. From RNA transcripts, TCR beta CDR3 regions were amplified. HTBI primers drove first-round RT-PCR of the TCR CDR3. One entry per CDR3 protein, called by TCRdb with MiXCR from the multiplex PCR reads. The data hold a few hundred thousand distinct CDR3 sequences, with about 15% observed a single time. The material sequenced was blood. All receptors derive from a woman aged 25 to 39 with Graves' hyperthyroidism.

This clonotype was observed at least ten times. The chain recombines TRBV7-9 with TRBJ2-1; 8 bases agree with TRBD1. Germline trimming cut 4 bases from V and 6 bases from J; bases unmatched to any gene: 8. Germline V gene lookup returns CDR1 SEHNR and CDR2 FQNEAQ (reference sequence). The CDR3 runs to 15 residues. The CDR3 is CASSSNVQGGNEQFF. DNA for the CDR3: TGTGCCAGCAGCTCAAACGTACAGGGGGGCAATGAGCAGTTCTTC.

V usage is TRBV24-1 and J usage is TRBJ1-6; D remains ambiguous. CDR1 KGHDR and CDR2 SFDVKD come from the germline V gene. The CDR3 contains 15 residues. V dropped 2 bases and J dropped 9 bases, with 13 bases sitting between them. Written as DNA, the CDR3 is TGTGCCACCAGTGATTCGAAGGGAAGAGTTTCACCCCTCCACTTT. Translation gives CATSDSKGRVSPLHF.

A remark on this clonotype: A much larger clone differs by one base, so this may be a read error. The chain combines TRBV18 with TRBJ2-7; no clear D gene. The CDR3 extends over 14 amino acids. Trimming shortened V by 3 bases and J by 2 bases, and 11 bases separated the two germline ends. Germline lookup yields CDR1 KGHSH and CDR2 LQKENI. The CDR3 spells CASSPAEFTYEQYF. The CDR3 coding sequence is TGTGCCAGCTCACCGGCGGAGTTCACCTACGAGCAGTACTTC.

This clonotype was recorded at least ten times. J is TRBJ1-1 and V is TRBV18; tentatively, D is TRBD1 (6 bases). Germline CDR1 reads KGHSH; CDR2 reads LQKENI. The CDR3 runs 14 residues. V was clipped by 4 bases and J by 3 bases, with 12 bases between them. In DNA, the CDR3 is TGTGCCAGCTCACGGCAGGGGTTGTACACTGAAGCTTTCTTT. This gives the protein CASSRQGLYTEAFF.

The chain has TRBV20-1 and TRBJ2-3; D is undetermined. The germline V gene has CDR1 DFQATT and CDR2 SNEGSKA (reference sequence). The V end was cut by 1 base, the J end by 2 bases, with 7 bases between. The CDR3 length is 13 residues. In nucleotides, the CDR3 is TGCAGTGCTAGAGGCACCTTCACAGATACGCAGTATTTT. Translating gives CSARGTFTDTQYF.

This clonotype was recorded at least ten times. This rearrangement joins TRBV2 to TRBJ2-5, with 9 bases matching TRBD2. The germline V gene encodes CDR1 SNHLY and CDR2 FYNNEI. The trim removed 4 bases at V and 5 bases at J, leaving 8 bases unmatched. CDR3 size: 15 residues. In DNA form, the CDR3 reads TGTGCCAGCAGTGCCGGTAGCGGGAGCTGGGAGACCCAGTACTTC. Translation gives CASSAGSGSWETQYF.

This clonotype was observed a handful of times. The chain uses TRBV29-1 and TRBJ2-3, with D possibly being TRBD2 (5 bases). V lost 8 bases to trimming and J lost 3 bases, with 12 bases between them. The V gene's germline CDR1 is SQVTM and CDR2 ANQGSEA. The CDR3 is 12 amino acids. The DNA of the CDR3 is TGCAGCCCTCCTTGGAGGACAGATACGCAGTATTTT. It codes for CSPPWRTDTQYF.

In this sample, this clonotype turned up a few times. The V call is TRBV10-3, the J call TRBJ1-5, with a weak D call TRBD1 (6 bases). Trimming shortened V by 2 bases and J by 2 bases, and 10 bases separated the two germline ends. This CDR3 is 15 amino acids long. Germline V gene sequence: CDR1 ENHRY, CDR2 SYGVKD. CDR3 nucleotide sequence: TGTGCCATCAGTGAGGGGGGCAGGGGCAATCAGCCCCAGCATTTT. This encodes CAISEGGRGNQPQHF.

The gene calls are TRBV6-1 and TRBJ2-3; D call uncertain. V lost 4 bases to trimming and J lost 3 bases, with 11 bases between them. The germline gives CDR1 MNHNS, CDR2 SASEGT. There are 14 residues in the CDR3. CDR3 in amino acids: CASSAQTWTDTQYF. The CDR3 coding sequence is TGTGCCAGCAGTGCCCAGACTTGGACAGATACGCAGTATTTT.

This clonotype showed up many times. The genes are TRBV3-1 and TRBJ2-3; unclear D gene. CDR3 length equals 11 residues. Looked up from germline, CDR1 is LGHDT and CDR2 is YNNKEL (reference sequence). V dropped 1 base and J dropped 6 bases, with 2 bases sitting between them. The CDR3 here is CASSQGDTQYF. The CDR3 bases are TGTGCCAGCAGCCAAGGGGATACGCAGTATTTT.

This clonotype was recorded a few times. This rearrangement joins TRBV7-2 to TRBJ2-7; 7 nucleotides line up with TRBD2. The ends lost 5 bases at V and 2 bases at J; junction bases unmatched: 6. The germline V gene encodes CDR1 SGHTA and CDR2 FQGNSA. The CDR3 contains 14 residues. The CDR3 DNA is TGTGCCAGCAGCCCCCGGGGGGTGCCCTACGAGCAGTACTTC. Encoded protein: CASSPRGVPYEQYF.

The chain carries TRBV28 and TRBJ2-7; D unclear. The V and J ends lost 4 bases and 2 bases respectively, with 21 bases between them. The germline gives CDR1 MDHEN, CDR2 SYDVKM. This CDR3 region has 17 residues. This chain's CDR3 is CASSSNPAIRTPYEQYF. The CDR3 DNA reads TGTGCCAGCAGTTCCAACCCCGCGATCCGAACACCCTACGAGCAGTACTTC.

The CDR3 bases are TGTGCCAGCAGTTTCGGGGGCGTCCAGAACACTGAAGCTTTCTTT. It yields the protein CASSFGGVQNTEAFF. V gene TRBV27 combines with J gene TRBJ1-1; tentative D call: TRBD1 (6 bases). V was shortened by 3 bases and J by 1 base, with 12 bases between the two germline ends. CDR1 MNHEY and CDR2 SMNVEV come from the germline V gene (reference sequence). The CDR3 length is 15 residues.

This clonotype was detected many times. This sequence joins TRBV3-1 and TRBJ1-1; D call uncertain. Germline V gene sequence: CDR1 LGHDT, CDR2 YNNKEL (reference sequence). Trimming cost V 0 bases and J 1 base, with 9 bases left between them. CDR3 size: 15 residues. The CDR3 loop is CASSQDGRKNTEAFF. DNA of the CDR3: TGTGCCAGCAGCCAAGACGGCAGAAAGAACACTGAAGCTTTCTTT.

There are a few counts of this clonotype. J is TRBJ2-3 and V is TRBV20-1; D is perhaps TRBD1 or TRBD2 (5 bases each). This CDR3 has 11 amino acids. Per the germline V gene, CDR1 is DFQATT and CDR2 is SNEGSKA (reference sequence). CDR3 amino acids: CRVMGADTQYF. The CDR3 DNA is TGCAGAGTCATGGGGGCAGATACGCAGTATTTT.

The V gene is TRBV28, the J gene TRBJ2-5; the D gene is possibly TRBD1 (6 bases). The CDR3 extends over 17 amino acids. CDR1 and CDR2 (germline): MDHEN, SYDVKM. Trimming removed 4 bases at V and 2 bases at J, with 20 bases between. Here the CDR3 DNA reads TGTGCCAGCAGTTCGACCGGGACACACGTTCAACAAGAGACCCAGTACTTC. Its protein is CASSSTGTHVQQETQYF.

The chain combines TRBV20-1 with TRBJ2-7; D uncertain. The V gene lost 2 bases and the J gene lost 6 bases, with 8 bases spanning the gap. The CDR3 consists of 11 residues. Germline lookup yields CDR1 DFQATT and CDR2 SNEGSKA (reference sequence). Here the CDR3 reads CSARFGAEQYF. In DNA, the CDR3 is TGCAGTGCTAGATTCGGTGCCGAGCAGTACTTC.

This chain joins TRBV5-6 and TRBJ2-4, with D maybe TRBD2 (6 bases). V gave up 0 bases and J gave up 0 bases, with 10 bases separating them. Germline V gene lookup returns CDR1 SGHDT and CDR2 YYEEEE. This CDR3 is built from 16 residues. CDR3 sequence reads: CASSLDLGGAKNIQYF. The CDR3, as DNA: TGTGCCAGCAGCTTGGATTTGGGGGGAGCCAAAAACATTCAGTACTTC.

The sample holds a few counts of this clonotype. The chain has TRBV7-6 and TRBJ2-7, with no clear D. V was pared by 2 bases and J by 5 bases, with 16 bases between. CDR3 length: 15 amino acids. CDR1 is SGHVS, CDR2 FNYEAQ, per germline. CDR3 sequence (DNA): TGTGCCAGCAGCTTATACGGAAGGAGTGAAGACGAGCAGTACTTC. It specifies CASSLYGRSEDEQYF.

This clonotype was seen a few times. The rearrangement uses TRBV12-3 or TRBV12-4 and TRBJ2-7; 8 bases fit TRBD2. The CDR3 runs to 14 residues. V lost 1 base, J lost 3 bases, and 2 bases stayed unmatched. CDR3 nucleotide sequence: TGTGCCAGCAGTTTAGGGACTAGCTTCTACGAGCAGTACTTC. Translating gives CASSLGTSFYEQYF.

This clonotype was seen at least ten times. The chain employs TRBV7-2 and TRBJ2-7; 9 bases map to TRBD2. This CDR3 has 17 residues. Germline V CDR1 and CDR2: SGHTA, FQGNSA. V dropped 1 base and J dropped 5; count of bases not matched to a gene: 12. The CDR3 sequence is CASSLGGPGLASHEQYF. For the CDR3, the DNA is TGTGCCAGCAGCTTAGGAGGGCCGGGACTAGCTTCTCACGAGCAGTACTTC.

This clonotype was picked up a small number of times. V and J are TRBV28 and TRBJ2-7; TRBD2 matches at 14 bases. Germline V gene data show CDR1 as MDHEN and CDR2 as SYDVKM. CDR3 length equals 15 residues. With 10 bases clipped from V and 4 bases from J, the junction kept 9 bases outside the gene matches. Here the CDR3 DNA reads TGTGCCAACCAGGGACTAGCGGGAGAGGAATACGAGCAGTACTTC. Translation gives CANQGLAGEEYEQYF.

Ten or more counts support this clonotype. The chain couples TRBV24-1 to TRBJ2-7, with 9 positions matching TRBD2. The ends lost 9 bases at V and 4 bases at J; junction bases unmatched: 12. Germline lookup yields CDR1 KGHDR and CDR2 SFDVKD. The CDR3 length is 15 residues. The chain's CDR3 is CATPSVQREAYEQYF. The CDR3 DNA sequence: TGTGCCACCCCCTCGGTCCAGCGGGAGGCATACGAGCAGTACTTC.

This chain uses TRBV20-1 with TRBJ2-1; 11 bases are a match to TRBD2. Germline V gives CDR1 DFQATT, CDR2 SNEGSKA (reference sequence). Trimming at V came to 3 bases and at J to 10 bases, leaving 8 bases not matched to a gene. This CDR3 spans 14 amino acids. CDR3 amino acids: CSARSTSGEKEQFF. The CDR3, as DNA: TGCAGTGCTAGGTCGACTAGCGGGGAGAAGGAGCAGTTCTTC.

The V gene is TRBV30, the J gene TRBJ1-5, with 7 bases aligning to TRBD1. CDR1 is GTSNPN, CDR2 SVGIG, per germline (reference sequence). The CDR3 spans 15 residues. V lost 5 bases and J lost 2; bases outside the gene matches: 9. The CDR3 reads CAWGRDREGNQPQHF. The CDR3 region has the DNA TGTGCCTGGGGGCGCGACAGGGAGGGCAATCAGCCCCAGCATTTT.

This clonotype was counted only a few times. This chain joins TRBV29-1 and TRBJ1-1; D perhaps matches TRBD1 (6 bases). Germline CDR1 reads SQVTM; CDR2 reads ANQGSEA. This CDR3 comprises 13 residues. V gave up 4 bases and J gave up 4 bases, with 13 bases separating them. CDR3 in DNA: TGCAGCGTTGTTTCAGGGGTGCGCACTGAAGCTTTCTTT. This codes for CSVVSGVRTEAFF.

The sample holds many counts of this clonotype. The V gene is TRBV12-3 or TRBV12-4, the J gene TRBJ2-1, with D uncertain. Deletions cut 8 bases from V and 13 bases from J, with 9 bases between. The length of the CDR3 is 9 residues. The CDR3 DNA reads TGTGCCAGCGGGAAAACCCAGTTCTTC. Translating it yields CASGKTQFF.

The genes are TRBV4-1 and TRBJ2-1, with 8 bases lining up with TRBD1. CDR1 MGHRA and CDR2 YSYEKL come from the germline V gene. The V gene end was trimmed by 0 bases and the J gene end by 7 bases; junction bases not matched to a gene: 2. The length of the CDR3 is 14 residues. CDR3 protein: CASSQEGQENEQFF. The CDR3 DNA sequence: TGCGCCAGCAGCCAAGAGGGACAGGAAAATGAGCAGTTCTTC.

This clonotype was counted a few times. The chain is built from TRBV5-8 and TRBJ2-6; D uncertain. Germline-derived CDR1 and CDR2 are SGHTS and YDEGEE. Trimming took 5 bases from V and 1 from J, leaving 13 bases between them. The CDR3 consists of 16 residues. This CDR3 reads CASSLKGASGANVLTF. In nucleotides, the CDR3 is TGTGCCAGCAGTCTTAAGGGTGCGTCTGGGGCCAACGTCCTGACTTTC.

This clonotype showed up many times. The V and J genes are TRBV28 and TRBJ1-5; weak D call: TRBD1 (6 bases). CDR1 and CDR2 from the germline V gene are MDHEN and SYDVKM. V lost 6 bases and J lost 0, with 12 bases in between. This CDR3 comprises 15 residues. The CDR3 bases are TGTGCCAGCAGACTCGGACAGCGTAGCAATCAGCCCCAGCATTTT. Its translation: CASRLGQRSNQPQHF.

The chain combines TRBV20-1 with TRBJ2-3; D remains ambiguous. The CDR3 is 14 amino acids. Trimming removed 1 base from V and 0 bases from J, with 8 bases in between. Germline loops: CDR1 DFQATT, CDR2 SNEGSKA (reference sequence). CDR3 sequence: CSARVPGSTDTQYF. The CDR3 DNA follows: TGCAGTGCTAGAGTACCCGGAAGCACAGATACGCAGTATTTT.

This clonotype came up many times. The V and J genes are TRBV24-1 and TRBJ2-1, with 8 bases aligning to TRBD2. The V gene's germline CDR1 is KGHDR and CDR2 SFDVKD. The CDR3 is 14 residues long. The J segment lost 2 bases and the V segment lost 9 bases, leaving 5 bases of the junction unmatched. Here the CDR3 reads CATESGGTYNEQFF. In DNA, the CDR3 is TGTGCCACCGAATCGGGAGGGACCTACAATGAGCAGTTCTTC.